This T cell receptor (beta chain) was sequenced in a study of regulatory dendritic cells for organ transplantation (TCRdb year 2017). Study-wide context: Sorted naive and memory CD4+ and CD8+ T cells had their TCRbeta repertoires sequenced both before and after allostimulation with either regulatory or mature dendritic cells.

Multiplexed two-step PCR with Vbeta-specific forward primers and Jbeta-specific reverse primers was used to amplify TCRbeta CDR3 regions. Through the immunoSEQ service, the TCRbeta libraries were run on an Illumina instrument for sequencing. Per the authors' processing: V, D and J genes were assigned using IMGT annotation, and counts were corrected for multiplex PCR bias using synthetic CDR3 analogues. Repertoire clonality was computed in the immunoSEQ Analyzer as one minus normalized Shannon entropy. Clonal expansion was defined by Fisher's exact test with Benjamini-Hochberg false discovery rate control, using two-tailed P<0.01. TCRdb took this table from immuneACCESS and kept in-frame rearrangements with V and J called. Such tables lack part of the clones; where checked against another copy, unresolved V genes explain under half of the gap, and the rest is unexplained. V, J and clone size were drawn from that table, and D and trimming were deduced from the DNA. Present in this sample are just under 30,000 clones, 60% to 80% of which were seen just once. The ten largest clones add up to 2% to 2.5% of the sample.

FACS was used to sort CD4+ or CD8+ cells into naive T cells (CD45RA+) and memory T cells (CD45RO+). Two healthy control subjects provided the T cells used for TCR sequencing. For the mixed lymphocyte reactions, sorted T cell subsets left unstimulated acted as baseline controls. Genomic DNA was extracted with the Qiagen DNeasy Blood & Tissue Kit. A remark on this clone: The antigen it recognizes is unknown. Per-base quality was not reported, and no clone a single base away is much larger than it.

CDR1 and CDR2 were assigned from the germline V gene as SQVTM and ANQGSEA. A distance of 11 bases separates the germline ends of V and J, which lose 4 bases and 8 bases respectively. The CDR3, from cysteine to phenylalanine, totals 11 residues. Only the CDR3 portion is preserved as DNA: 33 bases, with reading frame beginning at the first base. Paper-wide results and their limitations: Of the resting subsets, memory CD8+ T cells had the largest number of alloreactive TCR clonotypes. Expansion of memory CD8+ clones was induced by allostimulation in both subjects, but more limited expansion appeared to be induced by regulatory dendritic cells than by mature dendritic cells. Naive CD4+ and CD8+ T cells showed highly diverse repertoires, whereas memory cells were less diverse and memory CD8+ cells were the most oligoclonal. Sequencing was done in only a couple of subjects, and the authors reported considerable heterogeneity between individuals in the alloreactive memory CD8+ T cell pool.

The rearranged segments are TRBV29-1 and TRBJ1-1; perhaps TRBD1 is the D gene, with 6 bases matching. The specimen sequenced was memory CD4+ T cells from blood. The label giving this sample's cell subset or site can be read as: CD45RO+ memory T cells. This receptor was identified in a human donor in good health. The CDR3 region has the sequence CSVALGQEAFF. Here is the DNA: TGCAGCGTTGCTCTAGGACAGGAAGCTTTCTTT.